The rows below give T cell receptor beta chains drawn from one sample of a study of PD-1 blockade in classical Hodgkin lymphoma. Clones were read by immunoSEQ multiplex PCR, and TCRdb kept only the in-frame ones, dropping some. The table has roughly 97,000 clones, roughly 84% seen once; the top ten hold over 9%. Specimen: peripheral blood mononuclear cells (PBMCs), collected at baseline. These receptors were obtained from a human donor with classical Hodgkin lymphoma. The CDR3 runs from the conserved cysteine through the conserved F or W. A D gene is named only where the DNA matches it firmly. Expanded clones are given a class, and other clones once, few, many or no size at all.

J gene: TRBJ2-7; clone size: NA; D gene: NA; V gene: TRBV11-2; CDR3 DNA: TGTGCCAGCAGCTTAGATCCAGGGCGTGAGCAGTACTTC; CDR3 protein: CASSLDPGREQYF
J gene: TRBJ2-7; clone size: NA; D gene: NA; V gene: TRBV2; CDR3 DNA: TGTGCCAGCAGTGTATGGAACGAGCAGTACTTC; CDR3 protein: CASSVWNEQYF
J gene: TRBJ2-7; clone size: NA; D gene: NA; V gene: TRBV5-1; CDR3 DNA: TGCGCCAGCAGCTTGGCCGGAGGTGCCTACGAGCAGTACTTC; CDR3 protein: CASSLAGGAYEQYF
J gene: TRBJ2-3; clone size: NA; D gene: TRBD2; V gene: TRBV5-4; CDR3 DNA: TGTGCCAGCAGCTTGGCCGGGGCGGGAGTCCCAGATACGCAGTATTTT; CDR3 protein: CASSLAGAGVPDTQYF
J gene: TRBJ1-5; clone size: once; D gene: NA; V gene: TRBV5-1; CDR3 DNA: TGCGCCAGCAGCTCTTCCGGGGGGATCAATCAGCCCCAGCATTTT; CDR3 protein: CASSSSGGINQPQHF
J gene: TRBJ2-1; clone size: NA; D gene: TRBD1; V gene: TRBV27; CDR3 DNA: TGTGCCAGCAGTTTAGGCCGGCTCGGGACAGGAGGAGATGAGCAGTTCTTC; CDR3 protein: CASSLGRLGTGGDEQFF
J gene: TRBJ2-3; clone size: few; D gene: NA; V gene: TRBV5-1; CDR3 DNA: TGCGCCAGCAGCTTGGGGGCCTTGAGGGCAGATACGCAGTATTTT; CDR3 protein: CASSLGALRADTQYF
J gene: TRBJ1-1; clone size: NA; D gene: NA; V gene: TRBV29-1; CDR3 DNA: TGCAGCGTTCGTATTGGGAACACTGAAGCTTTCTTT; CDR3 protein: CSVRIGNTEAFF
J gene: TRBJ2-5; clone size: NA; D gene: TRBD2; V gene: TRBV7-2; CDR3 DNA: TGTGCCAGCAGCTTAGCGTTGTCTAGCGGGGAGACCCAGTACTTC; CDR3 protein: CASSLALSSGETQYF
J gene: TRBJ2-5; clone size: once; D gene: NA; V gene: TRBV18; CDR3 DNA: TGTGCCAGTCACCCCGGGACAACCCAAGAGACCCAGTACTTC; CDR3 protein: CASHPGTTQETQYF
J gene: TRBJ2-3; clone size: NA; D gene: NA; V gene: TRBV7-3; CDR3 DNA: TGTGCCAGCAGCTTAGCGGACCACACAGATACGCAGTATTTT; CDR3 protein: CASSLADHTDTQYF
J gene: TRBJ2-5; clone size: NA; D gene: NA; V gene: TRBV7-8; CDR3 DNA: TGTGCCAGCAGCTCACCAACGTGGGGTGGGCAAGAGACCCAGTACTTC; CDR3 protein: CASSSPTWGGQETQYF
J gene: TRBJ1-2; clone size: NA; D gene: NA; V gene: TRBV28; CDR3 DNA: TGTGCCAGCAGGGGGACAAGGGGGGCCTATGGCTACACCTTC; CDR3 protein: CASRGTRGAYGYTF
J gene: TRBJ1-2; clone size: NA; D gene: NA; V gene: TRBV18; CDR3 DNA: TGTGCCAGCTCACCACTCGCGGTCCAGGGCGGGGACTATGGCTACACCTTC; CDR3 protein: CASSPLAVQGGDYGYTF
J gene: TRBJ1-3; clone size: NA; D gene: NA; V gene: TRBV30; CDR3 DNA: TGTGCCTGGAGGCAGGGCACCCCTGGAAACACCATATATTTT; CDR3 protein: CAWRQGTPGNTIYF
J gene: TRBJ1-1; clone size: NA; D gene: NA; V gene: TRBV28; CDR3 DNA: TGTGCCAGCAGTTCCCCACAGGGAGTCGAGACTGAAGCTTTCTTT; CDR3 protein: CASSSPQGVETEAFF
J gene: TRBJ2-7; clone size: NA; D gene: TRBD1; V gene: TRBV30; CDR3 DNA: TGTGCCCAACGACAGGGGTCGGGGGAGCAGTACTTC; CDR3 protein: CAQRQGSGEQYF
J gene: TRBJ2-7; clone size: NA; D gene: NA; V gene: TRBV5-8; CDR3 DNA: TGTGCCAGCCATCGGGGCCAACTCTACGAGCAGTACTTC; CDR3 protein: CASHRGQLYEQYF
J gene: TRBJ2-2; clone size: NA; D gene: TRBD2; V gene: TRBV18; CDR3 DNA: TGTGCCAGCTCACCACTCGTACTAGCGATGACCGGGGAGCTGTTTTTT; CDR3 protein: CASSPLVLAMTGELFF
J gene: TRBJ2-5; clone size: NA; D gene: NA; V gene: TRBV2; CDR3 DNA: TGTGCCAGCAGTCCCGAGACCCAGTACTTC; CDR3 protein: CASSPETQYF
J gene: TRBJ1-1; clone size: NA; D gene: TRBD1; V gene: TRBV7-9; CDR3 DNA: TGTGCCAGCAGCATTAACAGGGGTGAAGCTTTCTTT; CDR3 protein: CASSINRGEAFF
J gene: TRBJ1-5; clone size: NA; D gene: NA; V gene: TRBV19; CDR3 DNA: TGTGCCAGTAGCCGGACAGTAGGGTTTTTTCAGCCCCAGCATTTT; CDR3 protein: CASSRTVGFFQPQHF
J gene: TRBJ2-1; clone size: NA; D gene: TRBD2; V gene: TRBV7-8; CDR3 DNA: TGTGCCAGCAGCCCTCCAGCGGGAGGGCCCAATGAGCAGTTCTTC; CDR3 protein: CASSPPAGGPNEQFF
J gene: TRBJ2-7; clone size: NA; D gene: NA; V gene: TRBV10-3; CDR3 DNA: TGTGCCATCAGTGAGTCAAGGCCCCCCTACGAGCAGTACTTC; CDR3 protein: CAISESRPPYEQYF
J gene: TRBJ2-1; clone size: few; D gene: TRBD2; V gene: TRBV19; CDR3 DNA: TGTGCCAGTAGTATTGGTGGACTAGCGGCCCCTGAGCAGTTCTTC; CDR3 protein: CASSIGGLAAPEQFF
J gene: TRBJ2-5; clone size: NA; D gene: TRBD1; V gene: TRBV5-8; CDR3 DNA: TGTGCCAGCAGCTCCGCAAACAGGGGGCGCGAAGAGACCCAGTACTTC; CDR3 protein: CASSSANRGREETQYF
J gene: TRBJ1-2; clone size: NA; D gene: NA; V gene: TRBV9; CDR3 DNA: TGTGCCAGCAGCGTAGTGGGGGGCGATGGCTACACCTTC; CDR3 protein: CASSVVGGDGYTF
J gene: TRBJ1-5; clone size: NA; D gene: NA; V gene: TRBV5-8; CDR3 DNA: TGTGCCAGCAGCTTGGAGGGACAGCATTTT; CDR3 protein: CASSLEGQHF
J gene: TRBJ2-5; clone size: NA; D gene: TRBD1; V gene: TRBV5-1; CDR3 DNA: TGCGCCAGCAGGGGACAGGAACAAGAGACCCAGTACTTC; CDR3 protein: CASRGQEQETQYF
J gene: TRBJ2-3; clone size: NA; D gene: NA; V gene: TRBV7-2; CDR3 DNA: TGTGCCAGCAGCTCGCCGGGCACAGATACGCAGTATTTT; CDR3 protein: CASSSPGTDTQYF
J gene: TRBJ2-5; clone size: NA; D gene: NA; V gene: TRBV5-1; CDR3 DNA: TGCGCCAGCAGCTTGGTGGCAGGGGAAGAGACCCAGTACTTC; CDR3 protein: CASSLVAGEETQYF
J gene: TRBJ2-6; clone size: NA; D gene: NA; V gene: TRBV5-4; CDR3 DNA: TGTGCCAGCAGCTTAGGATCCCCAGGCGGCGGGGCCAACGTCCTGACTTTC; CDR3 protein: CASSLGSPGGGANVLTF
J gene: TRBJ1-2; clone size: NA; D gene: NA; V gene: TRBV4-1; CDR3 DNA: TGCGCCAGCAGCCAAGATTGGCCGAAAAGTTATGGCTACACCTTC; CDR3 protein: CASSQDWPKSYGYTF
J gene: TRBJ1-2; clone size: NA; D gene: NA; V gene: TRBV7-2; CDR3 DNA: TGTGCCAGCAGCTTAAAACAGGAGAACTATGGCTACACCTTC; CDR3 protein: CASSLKQENYGYTF
J gene: TRBJ2-1; clone size: NA; D gene: NA; V gene: TRBV18; CDR3 DNA: TGTGCCAGCTCACCACCGCGGGGCCCAACCGACCAGTACAATGAGCAGTTCTTC; CDR3 protein: CASSPPRGPTDQYNEQFF
J gene: TRBJ1-2; clone size: NA; D gene: TRBD1; V gene: TRBV28; CDR3 DNA: TGTGCCAGCAGCTACTTCCGGGACAGGGGCCGGGGAGACTATGGCTACACCTTC; CDR3 protein: CASSYFRDRGRGDYGYTF
J gene: TRBJ1-2; clone size: NA; D gene: NA; V gene: TRBV27; CDR3 DNA: TGTGCCAGCAGAACAGGAAGTAACTATGGCTACACCTTC; CDR3 protein: CASRTGSNYGYTF